The 9 T cell receptor beta chains presented below share a single source sample, sequenced in a study of patients and donors after allogeneic stem cell transplantation. In TCRdb, the RT-PCR reads were re-called with MiXCR into one record per CDR3 protein. The sample lists roughly 940,000 distinct CDR3 sequences, approximately 18% occurring once. Sequenced material: blood, either unsorted or a sorted T cell fraction (not recorded which). All receptors come from a human donor who was either an allogeneic HSCT recipient or a stem cell or donor lymphocyte infusion donor (not recorded which). It is not recorded whose cells these are; they may come from a transplant donor.

This chain links TRBV20-1 with TRBJ2-1; 8 bases are shared with TRBD2. Germline lookup yields CDR1 DFQATT and CDR2 SNEGSKA (reference sequence). V was clipped by 7 bases and J by 7 bases; unmatched bases: 15. This CDR3 comprises 15 residues. CDR3 protein: CSGDAGTRGNNEQFF. The CDR3 region has the DNA TGCAGTGGCGACGCCGGGACTAGAGGGAATAATGAGCAGTTCTTC.

This clonotype showed up just a few times. V and J are TRBV12-3 or TRBV12-4 and TRBJ2-5; D is unclear. V lost 6 bases, J lost 1 base, and 12 bases lay in between. CDR3 length: 14 amino acids. The chain's CDR3 is CASSLQLPQETQYF. The DNA for the CDR3 is TGTGCCAGCAGCCTGCAGTTACCCCAAGAGACCCAGTACTTC.

This chain connects TRBV5-5 to TRBJ2-1; D is undetermined. This CDR3 region has 16 residues. CDR1 is SGHKS, CDR2 YYEKEE, per germline (reference sequence). V was trimmed by 4 bases and J by 0 bases, leaving 14 bases between them. The CDR3 DNA is TGTGCCAGCAGCCCTCGCCGGTTTAGCTCCTACAATGAGCAGTTCTTC. Translated, it gives CASSPRRFSSYNEQFF. Filled out from reference TRBV5-5 and TRBJ2-1, the complete variable domain reads DAGVTQSPTHLIKTRGQQVTLRCSPISGHKSVSWYQQVLGQGPQFIFQYYEKEERGRGNFPDRFSARQFPNYSSELNVNALLLGDSALYLCASSPRRFSSYNEQFFGPGTRLTVL.

This clonotype was detected a few times. The chain is built from TRBV7-9 and TRBJ1-6, with a possible D match to TRBD1 (5 bases). The CDR3 is 17 residues long. CDR1 SEHNR and CDR2 FQNEAQ come from the germline V gene (reference sequence). V lost 2 bases and J lost 1, with 12 bases in between. The CDR3 DNA reads TGTGCCAGCAGCTTACCCCAGGGAAAGTCCTATAATTCACCCCTCCACTTT. Translating it yields CASSLPQGKSYNSPLHF.

The genes are TRBV9 and TRBJ2-2; 10 bases are a match to TRBD1. Germline CDR1 is SGDLS and CDR2 is YYNGEE. The CDR3 spans 15 residues. Trimming removed 2 bases from V and 4 bases from J; junction bases left unmatched: 2. CDR3 loop: CASSVRDRGTGELFF. CDR3 sequence (DNA): TGTGCCAGCAGCGTCCGGGACAGGGGCACCGGGGAGCTGTTTTTT. Combining the CDR3 with reference TRBV9 and TRBJ2-2 gives the whole variable domain DSGVTQTPKHLITATGQRVTLRCSPRSGDLSVYWYQQSLDQGLQFLIQYYNGEERAKGNILERFSAQQFPDLHSELNLSSLELGDSALYFCASSVRDRGTGELFFGEGSRLTVL.

This clonotype was seen a handful of times. The chain joins TRBV5-1 to TRBJ2-5; 11 positions match TRBD1. CDR1 and CDR2 from the germline V gene are SGHRS and YFSETQ. The CDR3 sequence is 16 residues long. The ends lost 4 bases at V and 2 bases at J; junction bases unmatched: 7. The CDR3 DNA reads as TGCGCCAGCAGCCCACAAGGGACAGGGGGGCAAGAGACCCAGTACTTC. It is translated as CASSPQGTGGQETQYF.

In this sample, this clonotype turned up a few times. The V gene is TRBV29-1, the J gene TRBJ1-5; TRBD1 might be the D (6 bases). This CDR3 has 13 amino acids. Trimming removed 4 bases from V and 4 bases from J, with 11 bases in between. Germline V gene lookup returns CDR1 SQVTM and CDR2 ANQGSEA. The CDR3 sequence is CSVGTGRNQPQHF. CDR3 sequence (DNA): TGCAGCGTTGGCACAGGGAGGAATCAGCCCCAGCATTTT.

The chain links TRBV3-1 to TRBJ1-2; D is possibly TRBD1 (5 bases). Trimming removed 2 bases from V and 8 bases from J, with 9 bases in between. The germline gives CDR1 LGHDT, CDR2 YNNKEL (reference sequence). This CDR3 contains 12 residues. The CDR3 DNA follows: TGTGCCAGCAGCCAAAGGAGGGACGGCTACACCTTC. This sequence encodes CASSQRRDGYTF.

This clonotype was seen only a few times. J is TRBJ2-6 and V is TRBV15; TRBD1 might be the D (6 bases). This CDR3 contains 16 residues. Deletions cut 1 base from V and 4 bases from J, with 11 bases between. Germline assignment: CDR1 LNHNV and CDR2 YYDKDF (reference sequence). The CDR3 region is CATSRAGVTGANVLTF. CDR3 bases: TGTGCCACCAGCAGAGCAGGGGTGACCGGGGCCAACGTCCTGACTTTC.